This entry lists 26 T cell receptor beta chains sequenced from one sample in a study of regulatory T cells in long-lasting Graves disease. Time point of the sample: persistent/refractory GD, antithyroid drugs over 5 years with positive TRAb. Construction of the TCR library relied on RNA isolated from PBMCs. According to the study, TCR beta libraries were built with iRepertoire HTBI primers and CDR3-region Arm-PCR. From the multiplex PCR reads, TCRdb called clonotypes with MiXCR, one entry per CDR3 protein. In the table there are about 660,000 distinct CDR3 sequences, 25% to 35% of which are singletons. The sample was peripheral blood mononuclear cells (PBMCs), taken when the disease was refractory, from a patient treated with antithyroid drugs. These receptors came from a female donor with Graves disease.

Remarks on this clonotype: The germline gene is not matched at one end of the junction; a read error may be the cause. The V and J genes are TRBV20-1 and TRBJ2-7, with TRBD2 matching 9 bases. CDR3 length equals 14 residues. CDR1 is DFQATT and CDR2 is SNEGSKA in the germline V gene (reference sequence). The CDR3 DNA reads as TGCAGTGCAAGAGGGGCTAGCGGGACTTACGAGCAGTACTTC. Its protein product is CSARGASGTYEQYF.

In DNA, the CDR3 is TGTGCCACCAGCAGAGAAGGGGACTTGAACACTGAAGCTTTCTTT. As protein: CATSREGDLNTEAFF. The chain combines TRBV15 with TRBJ1-1; D may be TRBD1 (5 bases). V was clipped by 0 bases and J by 0 bases, with 8 bases between them. CDR1 and CDR2 from the germline V gene are LNHNV and YYDKDF (reference sequence). The CDR3 consists of 15 residues. Supplemented by reference TRBV15 and TRBJ1-1, the full variable domain reads DAMVIQNPRYQVTQFGKPVTLSCSQTLNHNVMYWYQQKSSQAPKLLFHYYDKDFNNEADTPDNFQSRRPNTSFCFLDIRSPGLGDTAMYLCATSREGDLNTEAFFGQGTRLTVV.

The chain is built from TRBV6-1 and TRBJ2-2; TRBD2 might be the D (6 bases). CDR1 is MNHNS, CDR2 SASEGT, per germline. The CDR3 has 16 residues. V was cut by 8 bases and J by 2 bases, with 18 bases left in between. In DNA, the CDR3 is TGTGCCAGCCGCAGTTTGGACGGGGGTAACACCGGGGAGCTGTTTTTT. This sequence encodes CASRSLDGGNTGELFF.

The chain employs TRBV20-1 and TRBJ2-5, with TRBD2 as a possible D gene (6 bases). V lost 7 bases and J 3 bases, leaving 15 bases between the germline ends. The CDR3 consists of 13 residues. CDR1 is DFQATT and CDR2 is SNEGSKA in the germline V gene (reference sequence). DNA for the CDR3: TGCAGTGGGGAAGGAGGGCCGAAAGAGACCCAGTACTTC. Amino acid sequence: CSGEGGPKETQYF.

The CDR3 spells CASSIQGALEKLFF. Written as DNA, the CDR3 is TGTGCCAGTAGTATTCAGGGGGCCTTGGAAAAACTGTTTTTT. The rearrangement uses TRBV19 and TRBJ1-4; 8 bases line up with TRBD1. With 3 bases clipped from V and 8 bases from J, the junction kept 5 bases outside the gene matches. Germline V gives CDR1 LNHDA, CDR2 SQIVND (reference sequence). The CDR3 extends over 14 amino acids. Combining the CDR3 with reference TRBV19 and TRBJ1-4 gives the whole variable domain DGGITQSPKYLFRKEGQNVTLSCEQNLNHDAMYWYRQDPGQGLRLIYYSQIVNDFQKGDIAEGYSVSREKKESFPLTVTSAQKNPTAFYLCASSIQGALEKLFFGSGTQLSVL.

This clonotype was seen just once. The J gene is TRBJ1-2, the V gene TRBV2; perhaps TRBD1 as D (6 bases). This CDR3 has 14 amino acids. The germline V gene has CDR1 SNHLY and CDR2 FYNNEI. Trimming cost V 2 bases and J 4 bases, with 11 bases left between them. The CDR3 here is CASSEFEGGYGYTF. The CDR3 DNA reads TGTGCCAGCAGTGAATTTGAGGGGGGCTATGGCTACACCTTC.

This chain joins TRBV20-1 and TRBJ2-7; 13 bases line up with TRBD2. After removal of 5 bases from V and 4 bases from J, the junction contained 8 bases not matched to a gene. The CDR3 covers 15 residues. The germline V gene encodes CDR1 DFQATT and CDR2 SNEGSKA (reference sequence). CDR3: CSAAQTSGRGYEQYF. In nucleotides, the CDR3 is TGCAGTGCTGCCCAAACTAGCGGGAGGGGGTACGAGCAGTACTTC.

This clonotype has more than one count but fewer than ten. The DNA for the CDR3 is TGTGCCAGCAGACCCTCTTGGAGAACCGGGGAGCTGTTTTTT. Amino acid sequence: CASRPSWRTGELFF. J is TRBJ2-2 and V is TRBV6-1, with no clear D. V gave up 6 bases and J gave up 5 bases, with 13 bases separating them. This CDR3 is 14 amino acids long. Germline CDR1 and CDR2: MNHNS and SASEGT.

This rearrangement joins TRBV2 to TRBJ2-7, with 9 bases matching TRBD1. The CDR3 covers 14 residues. Germline V gene lookup returns CDR1 SNHLY and CDR2 FYNNEI. V shed 6 bases and J 7 bases; nucleotides not matched to a gene: 10. The CDR3 region has the DNA TGTGCCAGCAGGGGACAGGGACTTTTGGGGGAGCAGTACTTC. Its translation: CASRGQGLLGEQYF.

The gene calls are TRBV7-9 and TRBJ2-7; D is possibly TRBD1 (8 bases). Germline values: CDR1 SEHNR, CDR2 FQNEAQ (reference sequence). The CDR3 spans 15 residues. V was shortened by 5 bases and J by 2 bases, with 16 bases between the two germline ends. CDR3 bases: TGTGCCAGCAGCAAGGACAGGGAGGGAACCTACGAGCAGTACTTC. Translated: CASSKDREGTYEQYF. Based on the CDR3 plus reference TRBV7-9 and TRBJ2-7, the full variable domain is DTGVSQNPRHKITKRGQNVTFRCDPISEHNRLYWYRQTLGQGPEFLTYFQNEAQLEKSRLLSDRFSAERPKGSFSTLEIQRTEQGDSAMYLCASSKDREGTYEQYFGPGTRLTVT.

This clonotype showed up just a few times. This chain uses TRBV24-1 with TRBJ1-2; D ambiguous. The germline CDR1 and CDR2 sequences are KGHDR and SFDVKD. CDR3 length: 19 residues. V shed 3 bases and J shed 0 bases, with 22 bases lying between them. The CDR3 coding sequence is TGTGCCACCAGTGATGCTACCAACCGGCAGGATGACGCTAACTATGGCTACACCTTC. This sequence encodes CATSDATNRQDDANYGYTF.

The rearrangement uses TRBV29-1 and TRBJ2-7; TRBD2 is a possible D gene (5 bases). CDR1 is SQVTM, CDR2 ANQGSEA, per germline. The CDR3 is made up of 13 amino acids. The V and J ends lost 1 base and 4 bases respectively, with 11 bases between them. Here the CDR3 reads CSVEGASGYEQYF. The CDR3 DNA sequence: TGCAGCGTTGAAGGGGCCTCGGGGTACGAGCAGTACTTC.

This clonotype was counted a few times. The chain is built from TRBV7-3 and TRBJ2-7; possibly TRBD1 or TRBD2 for D (5 bases each). Germline CDR1 and CDR2: SGHTA and FQGTGA. V was cut by 7 bases and J by 0 bases, with 13 bases left in between. The CDR3 is made up of 14 amino acids. For the CDR3, the DNA is TGTGCCAGCAATAGTCCGGGGACCTCCTACGAGCAGTACTTC. Its protein product is CASNSPGTSYEQYF.

This clonotype was observed many times. This chain joins TRBV11-2 and TRBJ2-7; 8 bases are shared with TRBD2. CDR1 is SGHAT, CDR2 FQNNGV, per germline. V lost 5 bases and J lost 3; bases outside the gene matches: 0. The CDR3 loop spans 12 amino acids. The CDR3 region is CASSTSGYEQYF. Written as DNA, the CDR3 is TGTGCCAGCAGCACTAGCGGCTACGAGCAGTACTTC.

In its sample, this clonotype was seen a few times. The chain is built from TRBV30 and TRBJ1-2; TRBD1 agrees at 9 bases. V dropped 5 bases and J dropped 0; count of bases not matched to a gene: 7. The CDR3 has 15 amino acids. Per germline, CDR1 GTSNPN and CDR2 SVGIG (reference sequence). In DNA form, the CDR3 reads TGTGCCTGGCGCGCTGGGGACAGGGCTAACTATGGCTACACCTTC. This sequence encodes CAWRAGDRANYGYTF.

The rearrangement uses TRBV5-4 and TRBJ2-5; 8 nucleotides match TRBD2. J lost 3 bases, V lost 4 bases, and 11 bases had no gene match. There are 16 residues in the CDR3. From germline, CDR1 is SGHNT and CDR2 YYREEE (reference sequence). The CDR3 DNA reads TGTGCCAGCAGCCCGGGGGGGTCAGGGCGGAAAGAGACCCAGTACTTC. Encoded protein: CASSPGGSGRKETQYF.

This clonotype was seen at least ten times. The chain has TRBV5-1 and TRBJ1-1, with D perhaps TRBD1 (6 bases). CDR3 length: 18 amino acids. The germline V gene has CDR1 SGHRS and CDR2 YFSETQ. V lost 0 bases, J lost 1 base, and 19 bases lay in between. CDR3 in DNA: TGCGCCAGCAGCTTGGCCGGGGGGCCGGGCAAAGCGAACACTGAAGCTTTCTTT. It yields the protein CASSLAGGPGKANTEAFF. Variable domain in full (rest from reference TRBV5-1 and TRBJ1-1): KAGVTQTPRYLIKTRGQQVTLSCSPISGHRSVSWYQQTPGQGLQFLFEYFSETQRNKGNFPGRFSGRQFSNSRSEMNVSTLELGDSALYLCASSLAGGPGKANTEAFFGQGTRLTVV.

This clonotype was detected ten times or more. This chain connects TRBV12-3 or TRBV12-4 to TRBJ1-2, with D possibly being TRBD1 (6 bases). This CDR3 has 16 amino acids. Trimming left V 2 bases short and J 4 bases short, with 17 bases between. CDR3 residues: CASSLWGGAVPYGYTF. The CDR3 bases are TGTGCCAGCAGTTTATGGGGGGGCGCGGTCCCCTATGGCTACACCTTC.

This clonotype was detected only a few times. The chain has TRBV7-3 and TRBJ2-2, with D possibly being TRBD1 (6 bases). V shed 4 bases and J shed 1 base, with 10 bases lying between them. The germline CDR1 and CDR2 sequences are SGHTA and FQGTGA. The CDR3 extends over 15 amino acids. This chain's CDR3 is CASSSQGRNTGELFF. Here the CDR3 DNA reads TGTGCCAGCAGCTCCCAGGGGCGGAACACCGGGGAGCTGTTTTTT.

This clonotype has only a few counts. The chain couples TRBV14 to TRBJ2-7; D might be TRBD2 (5 bases). Germline V gene sequence: CDR1 SGHDN, CDR2 FVKESK. With 1 base removed from V and 3 bases from J, the gap between germline ends came to 16 bases. The CDR3 is made up of 16 amino acids. CDR3 in amino acids: CASSQGASFTIYEQYF. The CDR3 DNA is TGTGCCAGCAGCCAAGGGGCTAGCTTCACGATCTACGAGCAGTACTTC.

The chain recombines TRBV4-1 with TRBJ1-6, with D possibly matching TRBD1 (6 bases). The V gene's germline CDR1 is MGHRA and CDR2 YSYEKL. The CDR3 extends over 16 amino acids. V was trimmed by 1 base and J by 9 bases, leaving 16 bases between them. The CDR3 sequence: CASSQVGRTEGSPLHF. CDR3 sequence (DNA): TGCGCCAGCAGCCAAGTCGGACGGACAGAGGGTTCACCCCTCCACTTT.

In this sample, this clonotype turned up a few times. CDR3 sequence reads: CSAVQPKGFRFDIQYF. CDR3 DNA: TGCAGTGCAGTCCAACCAAAGGGCTTCCGTTTTGACATTCAGTACTTC. The chain has TRBV20-1 and TRBJ2-4; D unresolved. The CDR3 contains 16 residues. CDR1 DFQATT and CDR2 SNEGSKA come from the germline V gene (reference sequence). V was pared by 6 bases and J by 8 bases, with 26 bases between.

This clonotype was seen at least ten times. The chain uses TRBV11-1 and TRBJ2-7, with D perhaps matching TRBD1 or TRBD2 (5 bases each). Germline loops: CDR1 SGHAT, CDR2 FQDESV (reference sequence). V dropped 6 bases and J dropped 3 bases, with 12 bases sitting between them. The length of the CDR3 is 13 residues. The CDR3 sequence: CASRAGTYYEQYF. CDR3 DNA: TGTGCCAGCAGGGCCGGGACGTACTACGAGCAGTACTTC.

A few counts support this clonotype. The CDR3, as DNA: TGCAGTGCTAGTGACCCGGGACTAGGCTACGAGCAGTACTTC. As protein: CSASDPGLGYEQYF. This chain connects TRBV20-1 to TRBJ2-7, with 8 bases that match TRBD2. The V segment lost 3 bases and the J segment 3 bases; nucleotides outside the gene matches: 7. This CDR3 region has 14 residues. Germline CDR1 DFQATT, CDR2 SNEGSKA (reference sequence).

The V and J genes are TRBV30 and TRBJ1-4, with a weak D call TRBD1 (6 bases). Deletions cut 0 bases from V and 8 bases from J, with 16 bases between. This CDR3 is built from 15 residues. Germline V gene sequence: CDR1 GTSNPN, CDR2 SVGIG (reference sequence). The chain's CDR3 is CAWSVDQGMNEKLFF. CDR3 coding DNA: TGTGCCTGGAGTGTAGATCAGGGGATGAACGAAAAACTGTTTTTT. The full variable domain, completed using reference TRBV30 and TRBJ1-4, is SQTIHQWPATLVQPVGSPLSLECTVEGTSNPNLYWYRQAAGRGLQLLFYSVGIGQISSEVPQNLSASRPQDRQFILSSKKLLLSDSGFYLCAWSVDQGMNEKLFFGSGTQLSVL.

This clonotype was observed at least ten times. The rearrangement links TRBV28 to TRBJ1-2; 12 nucleotides line up with TRBD1. The CDR3 covers 14 residues. V was clipped by 2 bases and J by 6 bases; unmatched bases: 1. Germline CDR1 MDHEN, CDR2 SYDVKM. CDR3 residues: CASSLRDRGHGYTF. CDR3 nucleotide sequence: TGTGCCAGCAGTTTACGGGACAGGGGGCATGGCTACACCTTC.